The 30 T cell receptor beta chains in this list originate from one sample, sequenced in a study of T cells after posttransplantation cyclophosphamide. The assay was immunoSEQ multiplex PCR, and TCRdb's table has in-frame clones only and misses some. The data hold roughly 4,800 clones, with approximately 72% observed a single time. Busulfan-fludarabine conditioning, marrow transplant, and cyclophosphamide on days +3 and +4 were administered. The source material was PBMCs, sampled 362 days after allogeneic stem cell transplant with posttransplant cyclophosphamide. The receptors were sampled from a male patient between 55 and 70 years old who received an allogeneic stem cell transplant from an unrelated donor, was CMV-positive, and had acute GVHD only. A share of the T cells may be of graft donor origin.

In its sample, this clone was seen once. The DNA is omitted, as the CDR3 cannot be located on it reliably, and the CDR3 follows TCRdb's listing. J is TRBJ2-7 and V is TRBV19; whether TRBD1, the table's D call, matches the DNA was not checked. The CDR3 spans 16 amino acids, including both terminal residues. The V gene's germline CDR1 is LNHDA and CDR2 SQIVND (reference sequence). CDR3: CASSIWFGQGGYEQYF.

V usage is TRBV18 and J usage is TRBJ2-1; possible D gene TRBD1, 5 bases. The CDR3 contains 16 residues. Germline V gene lookup returns CDR1 KGHSH and CDR2 LQKENI. The V end was cut by 8 bases, the J end by 6 bases, with 23 bases between. DNA of the CDR3: TGTGCCAGCCTCACCCAGGGTACCCCACCTAGCAATGAGCAGTTCTTC. Translating it yields CASLTQGTPPSNEQFF.

V is TRBV28 and J is TRBJ2-7; 8 bases match TRBD2. Trimming removed 7 bases from V and 4 bases from J; junction bases left unmatched: 6. The germline gives CDR1 MDHEN, CDR2 SYDVKM. CDR3 length: 13 amino acids. The CDR3 loop reads CASTRGGHYEQYF. The CDR3, as DNA: TGTGCCAGCACCCGGGGGGGGCATTACGAGCAGTACTTC.

The rearrangement joins TRBV7-9 to TRBJ1-6; D is possibly TRBD1 (5 bases). The CDR3 runs 16 residues. The germline gives CDR1 SEHNR, CDR2 FQNEAQ (reference sequence). V lost 5 bases and J lost 3, with 14 bases in between. The CDR3 nucleotides read TGTGCCAGCAGCCCTACACAGGTCCTCTATAATTCACCCCTCCACTTT. Its translation is CASSPTQVLYNSPLHF.

V is TRBV5-6 and J is TRBJ2-3; TRBD2 matches 8 bases. The germline V gene encodes CDR1 SGHDT and CDR2 YYEEEE. The trim removed 4 bases at V and 6 bases at J, leaving 19 bases unmatched. This CDR3 comprises 18 residues. CDR3 region: CASSPAGGTSYDGDTQYF. CDR3 coding DNA: TGTGCCAGCAGCCCCGCGGGGGGTACCTCTTATGACGGTGATACGCAGTATTTT.

CDR3 region: CASSQEISRDTEAFF. CDR3 sequence (DNA): TGCGCCAGCAGCCAAGAAATAAGCCGGGACACTGAAGCTTTCTTT. The chain couples TRBV4-1 to TRBJ1-1; D not resolved. Germline CDR1 MGHRA, CDR2 YSYEKL. The CDR3 totals 15 residues. The ends were cut back, 0 bases at V and 3 bases at J, with 11 bases in the middle.

The V and J genes are TRBV2 and TRBJ1-4; 7 positions match TRBD1. The V segment lost 7 bases and the J segment 5 bases; nucleotides outside the gene matches: 10. The length of the CDR3 is 15 residues. Germline V lookup: CDR1 SNHLY, CDR2 FYNNEI. The CDR3 loop is CASNKAGTANEKLFF. CDR3 sequence (DNA): TGTGCCAGCAACAAAGCCGGGACAGCGAATGAAAAACTGTTTTTT.

This rearrangement joins TRBV9 to TRBJ2-3; 7 bases map to TRBD2. CDR1 SGDLS and CDR2 YYNGEE come from the germline V gene. The V segment lost 0 bases and the J segment 3 bases; nucleotides outside the gene matches: 7. This CDR3 is 16 amino acids long. The CDR3 DNA is TGTGCCAGCAGCGTAGCTGGGGGAGGGGCAACAGATACGCAGTATTTT. Translating it yields CASSVAGGGATDTQYF.

J is TRBJ1-4 and V is TRBV6-1, with 8 nucleotides matching TRBD1. The CDR3 is 15 amino acids. Germline-derived CDR1 and CDR2 are MNHNS and SASEGT. The junction had 4 bases not matched to a gene; V was cut back by 5 bases and J by 2 bases. The CDR3 protein is CASSFQGATNEKLFF. The DNA for the CDR3 is TGTGCCAGCAGTTTTCAGGGGGCGACTAATGAAAAACTGTTTTTT.

V is TRBV9 and J is TRBJ1-6; 10 bases agree with TRBD1. V lost 1 base and J lost 10; bases outside the gene matches: 11. This CDR3 comprises 17 residues. The germline V gene encodes CDR1 SGDLS and CDR2 YYNGEE. The CDR3 DNA follows: TGTGCCAGCAGCGTAACTTTTCGGACAGGGGGAAGCTCACCCCTCCACTTT. Translated, it gives CASSVTFRTGGSSPLHF.

Here the CDR3 reads CASSLGSTGDYQPQHF. The CDR3 nucleotides are TGTGCCAGCAGCTTGGGTTCGACAGGGGACTATCAGCCCCAGCATTTT. V and J are TRBV7-9 and TRBJ1-5; TRBD1 matches 8 bases. The V gene end was trimmed by 3 bases and the J gene end by 5 bases; junction bases not matched to a gene: 9. In germline, CDR1 is SEHNR, CDR2 FQNEAQ (reference sequence). This CDR3 spans 16 amino acids.

V usage is TRBV27 and J usage is TRBJ1-2, with unresolved D. This CDR3 has 11 residues. Germline V gene data show CDR1 as MNHEY and CDR2 as SMNVEV (reference sequence). Trimming cost V 3 bases and J 8 bases, with 7 bases left between them. The CDR3 loop is CASSLPGGYTF. DNA for the CDR3: TGTGCCAGCAGTTTGCCCGGGGGCTACACCTTC.

This clone has only a few counts. This chain connects TRBV30 to TRBJ1-1; 9 positions match TRBD1. CDR3 length equals 15 residues. Germline CDR1 is GTSNPN and CDR2 is SVGIG (reference sequence). With 0 bases clipped from V and 4 bases from J, the junction kept 6 bases outside the gene matches. CDR3 loop: CAWSVSATGGTEAFF. The CDR3 nucleotides are TGTGCCTGGAGTGTATCCGCGACAGGGGGCACTGAAGCTTTCTTT.

This sequence joins TRBV7-3 and TRBJ2-1, with 14 positions matching TRBD2. Trimming took 5 bases from V and 9 from J; bases not matched to a gene: 6. Germline V lookup: CDR1 SGHTA, CDR2 FQGTGA. This CDR3 contains 15 residues. The CDR3 loop is CASSKGTSGRAEQFF. The CDR3 coding sequence is TGTGCCAGCAGCAAAGGGACTAGCGGGAGAGCTGAGCAGTTCTTC.

This rearrangement joins TRBV2 to TRBJ2-6; maybe TRBD1 (6 bases). The length of the CDR3 is 14 residues. Trimming stripped 6 bases from V and 0 bases from J, with 6 bases between. Per germline, CDR1 SNHLY and CDR2 FYNNEI. CDR3 in DNA: TGTGCCAGCAGACAGGGCTCTGGGGCCAACGTCCTGACTTTC. Its protein is CASRQGSGANVLTF.

The chain combines TRBV7-9 with TRBJ1-2; unclear D gene. Trimming removed 5 bases at V and 5 bases at J, with 12 bases between. The length of the CDR3 is 13 residues. Looked up from germline, CDR1 is SEHNR and CDR2 is FQNEAQ (reference sequence). DNA of the CDR3: TGTGCCAGCAGCCCCCGGGTGGAATATGGCTACACCTTC. This sequence encodes CASSPRVEYGYTF.

The V and J genes are TRBV28 and TRBJ1-5; 7 bases are a match to TRBD1. Losses at the gene ends were 4 bases for V and 11 bases for J; bases not matched to a gene: 5. The CDR3 is made up of 12 amino acids. Looked up from germline, CDR1 is MDHEN and CDR2 is SYDVKM. CDR3 coding DNA: TGTGCCAGCAGTTCACAGGGGCCGTCCCAGCATTTT. Protein product: CASSSQGPSQHF.

This chain uses TRBV5-5 with TRBJ2-7, with 7 bases lining up with TRBD1. The CDR3 consists of 14 residues. Losses at the gene ends were 2 bases for V and 2 bases for J; bases not matched to a gene: 4. The V gene's germline CDR1 is SGHKS and CDR2 YYEKEE (reference sequence). The CDR3, as DNA: TGTGCCAGCAGCTTTCGGCAGGGGGCCTACGAGCAGTACTTC. Its protein product is CASSFRQGAYEQYF.

CDR3 amino acids: CASSQNYRSYEQYF. Written as DNA, the CDR3 is TGTGCCAGCAGCCAAAACTACAGGTCCTACGAGCAGTACTTC. The V gene is TRBV14, the J gene TRBJ2-7; tentatively, D is TRBD1 (5 bases). Deletions cut 2 bases from V and 1 base from J, with 9 bases between. Germline-derived CDR1 and CDR2 are SGHDN and FVKESK. CDR3 size: 14 residues.

A few counts support this clone. The chain combines TRBV4-2 with TRBJ2-3; 9 bases are shared with TRBD2. CDR3 size: 17 residues. Germline CDR1 reads LGHNA; CDR2 reads YNFKEQ. V lost 4 bases and J lost 4; bases outside the gene matches: 12. CDR3 DNA sequence: TGTGCCAGCAGCCGAGCCCTTAGCGGGAGTGGGTCAGATACGCAGTATTTT. Translation: CASSRALSGSGSDTQYF.

V gene TRBV18 combines with J gene TRBJ1-1; D might be TRBD1 (6 bases). V gave up 4 bases and J gave up 1 base, with 13 bases separating them. The CDR3 covers 15 residues. CDR1 is KGHSH, CDR2 LQKENI, per germline. In nucleotides, the CDR3 is TGTGCCAGCTCACTTTTTAAAGGGGGGAACACTGAAGCTTTCTTT. The encoded protein is CASSLFKGGNTEAFF.

This chain uses TRBV7-2 with TRBJ1-2, with 9 positions matching TRBD1. The V segment lost 1 base and the J segment 2 bases; nucleotides outside the gene matches: 2. Germline V gene sequence: CDR1 SGHTA, CDR2 FQGNSA. CDR3 size: 15 residues. The CDR3 is CASSLGGQGNYGYTF. The CDR3 DNA is TGTGCCAGCAGCTTAGGGGGACAGGGAAACTATGGCTACACCTTC.

This chain uses TRBV6-1 with TRBJ2-7; no definite D call. Trimming cost V 1 base and J 0 bases, with 7 bases left between them. This CDR3 is built from 14 residues. Per germline, CDR1 MNHNS and CDR2 SASEGT. The CDR3 region has the DNA TGTGCCAGCAGTGAAGATGGCCACTCCTACGAGCAGTACTTC. Protein: CASSEDGHSYEQYF.

In this sample, this clone turned up a few times. This chain connects TRBV2 to TRBJ2-7; 7 positions match TRBD1. V lost 6 bases to trimming and J lost 8 bases; unmatched junction nucleotides: 16. Germline values: CDR1 SNHLY, CDR2 FYNNEI. The CDR3 runs 15 residues. This CDR3 reads CASRKTGPNSTQQYF. The CDR3 DNA is TGTGCCAGCAGAAAGACAGGGCCGAACTCCACCCAGCAGTACTTC.

This clone has only a few counts. The V gene is TRBV10-3, the J gene TRBJ2-1; TRBD2 might be the D (5 bases). The germline V and J ends were trimmed by 8 bases and 9 bases, with 14 bases remaining between them. CDR1 is ENHRY, CDR2 SYGVKD, per germline. The CDR3 runs 12 residues. CDR3 in DNA: TGTGCCATCGGTGGGCAGGCGGGTGAGCAGTTCTTC. Its translation is CAIGGQAGEQFF.

This clone was counted only a few times. The chain combines TRBV9 with TRBJ2-1; 8 bases align to TRBD2. With V trimmed by 1 base and J by 1 base, 1 base remained unmatched. CDR1 and CDR2 (germline): SGDLS, YYNGEE. The CDR3 loop spans 15 amino acids. The CDR3 spells CASSVPGGSYNEQFF. DNA of the CDR3: TGTGCCAGCAGCGTACCGGGGGGGTCCTACAATGAGCAGTTCTTC.

This clone was recorded only once. CDR3 sequence reads: CAWQPGQGSNTEAFF. The CDR3 DNA reads as TGTGCCTGGCAACCTGGACAGGGGTCAAACACTGAAGCTTTCTTT. The chain recombines TRBV30 with TRBJ1-1; 9 bases fit TRBD1. The germline V gene encodes CDR1 GTSNPN and CDR2 SVGIG (reference sequence). Trimming took 5 bases from V and 2 from J; bases not matched to a gene: 9. CDR3 size: 15 residues.

This clone was recorded only once. The chain joins TRBV5-1 to TRBJ2-1, with TRBD2 identical over 9 bases. The J segment lost 9 bases and the V segment lost 6 bases, leaving 10 bases of the junction unmatched. Germline V gives CDR1 SGHRS, CDR2 YFSETQ. The CDR3 loop spans 14 amino acids. CDR3 amino acids: CASTAVAGAGEQFF. The DNA for the CDR3 is TGCGCCAGCACTGCGGTAGCGGGAGCAGGTGAGCAGTTCTTC.

The V gene is TRBV11-2, the J gene TRBJ2-3; 12 bases align to TRBD2. Germline CDR1 and CDR2: SGHAT and FQNNGV. CDR3 length: 16 residues. Losses at the gene ends were 5 bases for V and 2 bases for J; bases not matched to a gene: 5. CDR3 bases: TGTGCCAGCAGCCCTTGGACTAGCGGGGACACAGATACGCAGTATTTT. Encoded protein: CASSPWTSGDTDTQYF.

J is TRBJ1-2 and V is TRBV7-2; D is ambiguous. Germline V CDR1 and CDR2: SGHTA, FQGNSA. V was shortened by 0 bases and J by 0 bases, with 8 bases between the two germline ends. This CDR3 is built from 15 residues. The CDR3 here is CASSLAGGANYGYTF. The DNA of the CDR3 is TGTGCCAGCAGCTTAGCAGGAGGCGCTAACTATGGCTACACCTTC.